The 30 T cell receptor beta chains below come from one sample, sequenced in a study of T cells in Graves' hyperthyroidism and ophthalmopathy. Authors of the study amplified TCR beta CDR3 regions from RNA transcripts. First-round RT-PCR targeting the TCR CDR3 was performed with the HTBI primer set. One entry per CDR3 protein results from TCRdb running MiXCR on the multiplex PCR reads. The sample lists about 400,000 distinct CDR3 sequences; less than 20% were seen once. Sequenced input: blood. These receptors were collected from a woman aged 18-29 years with Graves' hyperthyroidism that later progressed to Graves' ophthalmopathy.

This clonotype was observed at least ten times. The V gene is TRBV30, the J gene TRBJ2-1; 12 bases agree with TRBD1. The CDR3 loop spans 16 amino acids. The V gene end was trimmed by 2 bases and the J gene end by 8 bases; junction bases not matched to a gene: 10. In germline, CDR1 is GTSNPN, CDR2 SVGIG (reference sequence). CDR3 DNA sequence: TGTGCCTGGAGTTCGACACCGGGACAGGGGGCTGATGAGCAGTTCTTC. Amino acid sequence: CAWSSTPGQGADEQFF.

Many counts were recorded for this clonotype. The chain employs TRBV11-2 and TRBJ2-5; 7 positions match TRBD2. This CDR3 contains 15 residues. J was trimmed by 2 bases and V by 5 bases; bases with no gene match: 8. Germline CDR1 SGHAT, CDR2 FQNNGV. The CDR3 loop reads CASSPPGLLQETQYF. CDR3 in DNA: TGTGCCAGCAGCCCACCGGGACTATTACAAGAGACCCAGTACTTC.

This clonotype was counted between two and nine times. The chain has TRBV5-5 and TRBJ2-2, with D perhaps matching TRBD2 (5 bases). This CDR3 is built from 16 residues. Germline CDR1 is SGHKS and CDR2 is YYEKEE (reference sequence). V gave up 4 bases and J gave up 2 bases, with 15 bases separating them. Here the CDR3 reads CASSTGPSGNTGELFF. CDR3 in DNA: TGTGCCAGCAGCACCGGGCCTTCGGGAAACACCGGGGAGCTGTTTTTT.

This clonotype was seen at least ten times. The chain joins TRBV6-1 to TRBJ1-2; perhaps TRBD1 as D (5 bases). CDR1 MNHNS and CDR2 SASEGT come from the germline V gene. Trimming left V 3 bases short and J 8 bases short, with 16 bases between. The CDR3 is 14 residues long. This CDR3 is CASSDPFQGYGYTF. As DNA, the CDR3 is TGTGCCAGCAGTGATCCCTTTCAGGGTTACGGCTACACCTTC.

Many counts were recorded for this clonotype. The V gene is TRBV6-5, the J gene TRBJ1-2; 10 bases are shared with TRBD1. This CDR3 contains 14 residues. Germline V lookup: CDR1 MNHEY, CDR2 SVGAGI. After removal of 2 bases from V and 8 bases from J, the junction contained 5 bases not matched to a gene. In DNA form, the CDR3 reads TGTGCCAGCAGTTACGTAGGACAGGGGGGAGGCTACACCTTC. Translation gives CASSYVGQGGGYTF.

This clonotype was detected many times. The chain joins TRBV7-8 to TRBJ2-2; TRBD1 matches at 7 bases. After removal of 5 bases from V and 1 base from J, the junction contained 4 bases not matched to a gene. This CDR3 region has 15 residues. Germline values: CDR1 SGHVS, CDR2 FQNEAQ. The CDR3 loop reads CASSTNRGNTGELFF. DNA for the CDR3: TGTGCCAGCAGCACTAACAGGGGGAACACCGGGGAGCTGTTTTTT. Filled out from reference TRBV7-8 and TRBJ2-2, the complete variable domain reads GAGVSQSPRYKVAKRGQDVALRCDPISGHVSLFWYQQALGQGPEFLTYFQNEAQLDKSGLPSDRFFAERPEGSVSTLKIQRTQQEDSAVYLCASSTNRGNTGELFFGEGSRLTVL.

This clonotype was seen at least ten times. This chain connects TRBV6-2 or TRBV6-3 to TRBJ2-3, with D possibly being TRBD2 (5 bases). Germline V gives CDR1 MNHEY, CDR2 SVGEGT. The CDR3 loop spans 18 amino acids. V shed 3 bases and J shed 3 bases, with 22 bases lying between them. CDR3 in amino acids: CASSYLLAAPRMTDTQYF. The CDR3, as DNA: TGTGCCAGCAGTTATCTTCTAGCAGCTCCAAGGATGACAGATACGCAGTATTTT.

CDR3 nucleotide sequence: TGTGCCAGCAGCTTCCCGAGCCCCCGGGGGGTCTCCTACGAGCAGTACTTC. It yields the protein CASSFPSPRGVSYEQYF. The chain has TRBV7-2 and TRBJ2-7; 7 positions agree with TRBD2. This CDR3 comprises 17 residues. The J segment lost 0 bases and the V segment lost 3 bases, leaving 11 bases of the junction unmatched. CDR1 and CDR2 from the germline V gene are SGHTA and FQGNSA.

This clonotype was seen a few times. The chain carries TRBV7-9 and TRBJ1-5, with D possibly being TRBD1 (5 bases). This CDR3 comprises 17 residues. The V gene lost 5 bases and the J gene lost 0 bases, with 17 bases spanning the gap. Looked up from germline, CDR1 is SEHNR and CDR2 is FQNEAQ (reference sequence). The CDR3 nucleotides read TGTGCCAGCAGCCAATTCAGGGACGATCTTAGCAATCAGCCCCAGCATTTT. Protein sequence: CASSQFRDDLSNQPQHF.

V gene TRBV29-1 combines with J gene TRBJ1-2; TRBD1 matches 7 bases. This CDR3 spans 13 amino acids. Germline CDR1 and CDR2: SQVTM and ANQGSEA. Unmatched junction bases numbered 7, after V lost 5 bases and J lost 4 bases. CDR3 amino acids: CSVQRQGVYGYTF. In nucleotides, the CDR3 is TGCAGCGTTCAGAGGCAGGGGGTCTATGGCTACACCTTC.

This clonotype was picked up many times. V and J are TRBV24-1 and TRBJ1-1, with D maybe TRBD1 (5 bases). V was cut by 5 bases and J by 1 base, with 13 bases left in between. The germline gives CDR1 KGHDR, CDR2 SFDVKD. The CDR3 length is 15 residues. Here the CDR3 reads CATSAEGKGNTEAFF. CDR3 in DNA: TGTGCCACCAGTGCAGAGGGGAAGGGGAACACTGAAGCTTTCTTT.

The table lists this clonotype with a few counts. This sequence joins TRBV18 and TRBJ2-3; TRBD1 aligns across 7 bases. CDR3 length equals 14 residues. Germline V gene data show CDR1 as KGHSH and CDR2 as LQKENI. J gave up 6 bases and V 5 bases, and 8 bases lay outside the gene matches. CDR3 sequence (DNA): TGTGCCAGCTCAGCCCGGGACAGCGCCGATACGCAGTATTTT. Translated, it gives CASSARDSADTQYF.

The sample holds many counts of this clonotype. This chain joins TRBV29-1 and TRBJ2-3; D gene unclear. V gave up 4 bases and J gave up 1 base, with 12 bases separating them. CDR3 length equals 14 residues. Germline-derived CDR1 and CDR2 are SQVTM and ANQGSEA. Written as DNA, the CDR3 is TGCAGCGTTGCGGTTTCCCTCCGCACAGATACGCAGTATTTT. Protein sequence: CSVAVSLRTDTQYF.

The V gene is TRBV30, the J gene TRBJ2-2, with TRBD2 matching over 8 bases. Germline V CDR1 and CDR2: GTSNPN, SVGIG (reference sequence). The CDR3 consists of 16 residues. Trimming at V came to 1 base and at J to 5 bases, leaving 9 bases not matched to a gene. This chain's CDR3 is CAWSGVAGSQTGELFF. The DNA for the CDR3 is TGTGCCTGGAGTGGAGTAGCGGGATCGCAAACCGGGGAGCTGTTTTTT.

There are a few counts of this clonotype. The rearrangement links TRBV6-1 to TRBJ2-4; D not certain. Trimming shortened V by 6 bases and J by 5 bases, and 2 bases separated the two germline ends. Germline values: CDR1 MNHNS, CDR2 SASEGT. The CDR3 length is 10 residues. The CDR3 protein is CASRENIQYF. In nucleotides, the CDR3 is TGTGCCAGCAGGGAAAACATTCAGTACTTC.

This clonotype showed up many times. This rearrangement joins TRBV28 to TRBJ2-6; a weak D match, TRBD1 (6 bases). This CDR3 region has 19 residues. Trimming took off 3 bases at V and 0 bases at J, with 18 bases between the two ends. Germline-derived CDR1 and CDR2 are MDHEN and SYDVKM. This CDR3 is CASSFPGQGGDSGANVLTF. The CDR3 coding sequence is TGTGCCAGCAGTTTCCCGGGACAAGGGGGAGACTCTGGGGCCAACGTCCTGACTTTC. Full variable domain (outside the CDR3, taken from reference TRBV28 and TRBJ2-6): DVKVTQSSRYLVKRTGEKVFLECVQDMDHENMFWYRQDPGLGLRLIYFSYDVKMKEKGDIPEGYSVSREKKERFSLILESASTNQTSMYLCASSFPGQGGDSGANVLTFGAGSRLTVL.

At least ten counts were recorded for this clonotype. The chain joins TRBV28 to TRBJ2-7; TRBD2 is a possible D gene (5 bases). The CDR3 is 15 residues long. Deletions cut 4 bases from V and 7 bases from J, with 20 bases between. Germline CDR1 reads MDHEN; CDR2 reads SYDVKM. The CDR3 reads CASSSSLEGSGEQYF. CDR3 in DNA: TGTGCCAGCAGTTCCTCACTAGAAGGGAGTGGGGAGCAGTACTTC.

This clonotype appeared many times. The chain employs TRBV6-2 or TRBV6-3 and TRBJ2-1; D might be TRBD1 (6 bases). Germline V gene lookup returns CDR1 MNHEY and CDR2 SVGEGT. The CDR3 has 13 amino acids. Trimming left V 2 bases short and J 5 bases short, with 7 bases between. For the CDR3, the DNA is TGTGCCAGCAGTTACCCAGGGGACAATGAGCAGTTCTTC. This encodes CASSYPGDNEQFF.

This clonotype has a count of ten or more. The rearrangement uses TRBV7-2 and TRBJ2-7; 7 positions match TRBD1. Germline CDR1 is SGHTA and CDR2 is FQGNSA. There are 13 residues in the CDR3. With V trimmed by 6 bases and J by 4 bases, 6 bases remained unmatched. CDR3 sequence (DNA): TGTGCCAGCAGTCGGGACAGACTGTACGAGCAGTACTTC. The encoded protein is CASSRDRLYEQYF.

Ten or more counts support this clonotype. The CDR3: CASSQKTVSNTEAFF. The CDR3 region has the DNA TGCGCCAGCAGCCAGAAGACAGTGAGTAACACTGAAGCTTTCTTT. V gene TRBV4-3 combines with J gene TRBJ1-1; D might be TRBD1 (5 bases). This CDR3 is built from 15 residues. The ends were cut back, 3 bases at V and 2 bases at J, with 13 bases in the middle. Germline assignment: CDR1 LGHNA and CDR2 YSLEER.

This clonotype was recorded many times. CDR3 sequence reads: CASSPPRGLIYEQYF. The CDR3 bases are TGTGCCAGCAGCCCTCCGCGAGGGCTGATCTACGAGCAGTACTTC. The V and J genes are TRBV6-2 or TRBV6-3 and TRBJ2-7, with D perhaps TRBD2 (5 bases). This CDR3 spans 15 amino acids. The V end was cut by 6 bases, the J end by 3 bases, with 18 bases between. Germline CDR1 is MNHEY and CDR2 is SVGEGT.

This clonotype came up many times. V is TRBV6-5 and J is TRBJ1-4; D not certain. The CDR3 has 12 amino acids. Per germline, CDR1 MNHEY and CDR2 SVGAGI. Between the trimmed V and J ends, which lost 4 bases and 5 bases, there was a span of 5 bases. CDR3 residues: CASSSGNEKLFF. The CDR3, as DNA: TGTGCCAGCAGTTCCGGGAATGAAAAACTGTTTTTT.

This sequence joins TRBV4-2 and TRBJ1-3; D may be TRBD1 (5 bases). The germline CDR1 and CDR2 sequences are LGHNA and YNFKEQ. The CDR3 has 15 residues. Trimming took 4 bases from V and 0 from J, leaving 10 bases between them. CDR3 sequence: CASSRDGYSGNTIYF. CDR3 DNA sequence: TGTGCCAGCAGCCGGGACGGATACTCTGGAAACACCATATATTTT.

About this clonotype itself: This may come from a read error, since a much larger clone is one base off. DNA of the CDR3: TGTGCCAGCAGTCCGAGCTCTGGGGCCGACGTCCTGACTTTC. Residues: CASSPSSGADVLTF. The chain is built from TRBV28 and TRBJ2-6; the D gene is possibly TRBD1 (5 bases). The CDR3 spans 14 residues. Germline values: CDR1 MDHEN, CDR2 SYDVKM.

Only a few counts were recorded for this clonotype. This sequence joins TRBV6-2 or TRBV6-3 and TRBJ2-4; possibly TRBD2 for D (6 bases). Looked up from germline, CDR1 is MNHEY and CDR2 is SVGEGT. V dropped 2 bases and J dropped 2 bases, with 16 bases sitting between them. The CDR3 has 17 amino acids. CDR3 sequence (DNA): TGTGCCAGCAGTTACACTCGTAGCGGTTCAACCAAAAACATTCAGTACTTC. Its protein product is CASSYTRSGSTKNIQYF.

This clonotype was seen many times. The rearrangement links TRBV27 to TRBJ1-5; TRBD1 agrees at 9 bases. CDR3 length equals 16 residues. V shed 3 bases and J 6 bases; nucleotides not matched to a gene: 9. The germline gives CDR1 MNHEY, CDR2 SMNVEV (reference sequence). The CDR3 protein is CASSLGGQGMTQPQHF. In DNA form, the CDR3 reads TGTGCCAGCAGTTTGGGGGGACAGGGAATGACTCAGCCCCAGCATTTT.

The rearrangement joins TRBV15 to TRBJ2-1, with 10 bases aligning to TRBD2. The CDR3 is 15 residues long. V was clipped by 2 bases and J by 5 bases; unmatched bases: 3. Germline V gives CDR1 LNHNV, CDR2 YYDKDF (reference sequence). The CDR3 region has the DNA TGTGCCACCAGCAGAAGCGGGAGGGCGAACAATGAGCAGTTCTTC. This translates into CATSRSGRANNEQFF.

In this sample, this clonotype turned up many times. The chain carries TRBV20-1 and TRBJ1-5, with a possible D match to TRBD1 (6 bases). V lost 6 bases and J lost 3, with 15 bases in between. Germline V gives CDR1 DFQATT, CDR2 SNEGSKA (reference sequence). The CDR3 totals 14 residues. CDR3 amino acids: CSAPGTIDNQPQHF. The CDR3 DNA is TGCAGTGCACCCGGGACAATTGACAATCAGCCCCAGCATTTT.

This clonotype was counted many times. The chain has TRBV6-2 or TRBV6-3 and TRBJ2-7, with D unresolved. The CDR3 is 14 amino acids. The V end was cut by 4 bases, the J end by 0 bases, with 10 bases between. From germline, CDR1 is MNHEY and CDR2 SVGEGT. CDR3 protein: CASSFLVSSYEQYF. The CDR3 DNA is TGTGCCAGCAGTTTCCTAGTCAGCTCCTACGAGCAGTACTTC.

This clonotype was recorded many times. The CDR3 DNA is TGCAGTGCTAGAGATCAGTCCCTCGCTGCCTATGGCTACACCTTC. It yields the protein CSARDQSLAAYGYTF. This chain joins TRBV20-1 and TRBJ1-2, with unresolved D. The CDR3 runs to 15 residues. In germline, CDR1 is DFQATT, CDR2 SNEGSKA (reference sequence). V lost 0 bases and J lost 4, with 15 bases in between.